This entry lists 23 T cell receptor beta chains sequenced from one sample in a study of T-cell reconstitution after alpha-beta-depleted transplantation in children. A TCRbeta library incorporating unique molecular identifiers was prepared. TCRdb used MiXCR to reprocess the PCR reads, holding one entry per CDR3 protein. The repertoire consists of under 450,000 distinct CDR3 sequences, with about a sixth occurring once and the leading ten covering under 30%. Sequences were derived from PBMCs, mostly from graft donor cells, sampled 360 days after TCRalphabeta/CD19-depleted stem cell transplant. Receptor source: a boy younger than two who had a stem cell transplant for Wiskott-Aldrich syndrome, so the T cells may come from the graft donor.

This chain uses TRBV6-1 with TRBJ1-1, with D possibly being TRBD1 (6 bases). The CDR3 runs to 13 residues. The germline V gene encodes CDR1 MNHNS and CDR2 SASEGT. Trimming pared 3 bases from V and 9 bases from J, leaving 14 bases between. CDR3 region: CASSEQGLVKAFF. The DNA for the CDR3 is TGTGCCAGCAGTGAGCAGGGGCTGGTGAAAGCTTTCTTT.

In this sample, this clonotype turned up a few times. The rearrangement joins TRBV6-6 to TRBJ2-1; unclear D gene. V lost 2 bases and J 12 bases, leaving 8 bases between the germline ends. This CDR3 contains 11 residues. In germline, CDR1 is MNHNY, CDR2 SVGAGI (reference sequence). The CDR3 here is CASSYLVAQFF. The CDR3 coding sequence is TGTGCCAGCAGTTACCTGGTGGCGCAGTTCTTC.

This clonotype showed up just a few times. This sequence joins TRBV3-1 and TRBJ2-5; TRBD2 matches at 10 bases. J was trimmed by 1 base and V by 2 bases; bases with no gene match: 7. The CDR3 length is 17 residues. Germline V gives CDR1 LGHDT, CDR2 YNNKEL (reference sequence). CDR3 in amino acids: CASSQTSGVRGQETQYF. In nucleotides, the CDR3 is TGTGCCAGCAGCCAAACTAGCGGGGTTCGTGGCCAAGAGACCCAGTACTTC.

The V gene is TRBV12-3 or TRBV12-4, the J gene TRBJ2-6, with D unclear. The CDR3 consists of 14 residues. Trimming left V 5 bases short and J 1 base short, with 6 bases between. The DNA of the CDR3 is TGTGCCAGCAGTAAGTTTTCTGGGGCCAACGTCCTGACTTTC. This encodes CASSKFSGANVLTF.

This clonotype has more than one count but fewer than ten. V gene TRBV11-1 combines with J gene TRBJ2-2; 13 bases align to TRBD2. Losses at the gene ends were 6 bases for V and 1 base for J; bases not matched to a gene: 11. The CDR3 sequence is 19 residues long. Germline assignment: CDR1 SGHAT and CDR2 FQDESV (reference sequence). The CDR3 spells CASRQPGLAGFMNTGELFF. CDR3 bases: TGTGCCAGCAGGCAACCGGGACTAGCGGGGTTCATGAACACCGGGGAGCTGTTTTTT. Filled out from reference TRBV11-1 and TRBJ2-2, the complete variable domain reads EAEVAQSPRYKITEKSQAVAFWCDPISGHATLYWYRQILGQGPELLVQFQDESVVDDSQLPKDRFSAERLKGVDSTLKIQPAELGDSAMYLCASRQPGLAGFMNTGELFFGEGSRLTVL.

The chain combines TRBV10-3 with TRBJ2-1; 12 positions agree with TRBD1. Germline trimming cut 6 bases from V and 8 bases from J; bases unmatched to any gene: 8. The germline V gene has CDR1 ENHRY and CDR2 SYGVKD. This CDR3 is 15 amino acids long. CDR3: CAIRTGQGATDEQFF. In DNA form, the CDR3 reads TGTGCCATCAGGACGGGACAGGGGGCGACGGATGAGCAGTTCTTC.

The CDR3 DNA is TGTGCCAGCAGCTTACCAAGGGGGAATGAGCAGTTCTTC. Translated, it gives CASSLPRGNEQFF. This chain uses TRBV12-3 or TRBV12-4 with TRBJ2-1; possible D gene TRBD1, 6 bases. Between the trimmed V and J ends, which lost 6 bases and 7 bases, there was a span of 13 bases. The CDR3 spans 13 residues.

This clonotype was detected a few times. The V call is TRBV12-3 or TRBV12-4, the J call TRBJ1-2; D call uncertain. Deletions cut 5 bases from V and 3 bases from J, with 4 bases between. There are 11 residues in the CDR3. In nucleotides, the CDR3 is TGTGCCAGCAGTCGGGACTATGGCTACACCTTC. Protein sequence: CASSRDYGYTF.

In its sample, this clonotype was seen many times. The J gene is TRBJ2-1, the V gene TRBV29-1; no reliable D call. Looked up from germline, CDR1 is SQVTM and CDR2 is ANQGSEA. Trimming took 7 bases from V and 11 from J, leaving 12 bases between them. The CDR3 extends over 10 amino acids. The CDR3, as DNA: TGCAGCGCAACGACCCAAAAGCAGTTCTTC. Protein: CSATTQKQFF.

This clonotype was seen more than once but under ten times. The genes are TRBV12-5 and TRBJ2-1; D is uncertain. CDR3 length: 12 amino acids. Germline V gene lookup returns CDR1 LGHNT and CDR2 FRNRAP. Trimming took off 6 bases at V and 10 bases at J, with 13 bases between the two ends. CDR3 sequence reads: CASGWVRREQFF. The DNA of the CDR3 is TGTGCTAGTGGCTGGGTAAGGCGGGAGCAGTTCTTC. Combining the CDR3 with reference TRBV12-5 and TRBJ2-1 gives the whole variable domain DARVTQTPRHKVTEMGQEVTMRCQPILGHNTVFWYRQTMMQGLELLAYFRNRAPLDDSGMPKDRFSAEMPDATLATLKIQPSEPRDSAVYFCASGWVRREQFFGPGTRLTVL.

The chain joins TRBV7-9 to TRBJ2-1; a possible D gene is TRBD2 (5 bases). The length of the CDR3 is 17 residues. The germline V gene encodes CDR1 SEHNR and CDR2 FQNEAQ (reference sequence). V was shortened by 3 bases and J by 0 bases, with 15 bases between the two germline ends. The CDR3 DNA is TGTGCCAGCAGCTTTTTAGCGCAGACTCTCTCCTACAATGAGCAGTTCTTC. Amino acid sequence: CASSFLAQTLSYNEQFF. Filled out from reference TRBV7-9 and TRBJ2-1, the complete variable domain reads DTGVSQNPRHKITKRGQNVTFRCDPISEHNRLYWYRQTLGQGPEFLTYFQNEAQLEKSRLLSDRFSAERPKGSFSTLEIQRTEQGDSAMYLCASSFLAQTLSYNEQFFGPGTRLTVL.

Only a few counts were recorded for this clonotype. The chain couples TRBV20-1 to TRBJ2-7, with 9 bases fitting TRBD1. V was pared by 5 bases and J by 5 bases, with 7 bases of the junction left unmatched. CDR3 length equals 13 residues. Germline V gene lookup returns CDR1 DFQATT and CDR2 SNEGSKA (reference sequence). CDR3 sequence reads: CSAPGTGSHEQYF. The CDR3 DNA sequence: TGCAGTGCTCCCGGGACAGGGTCCCACGAGCAGTACTTC.

The V and J genes are TRBV5-1 and TRBJ2-1, with 9 positions matching TRBD1. The CDR3 is 14 amino acids. The germline V gene has CDR1 SGHRS and CDR2 YFSETQ. The ends lost 6 bases at V and 9 bases at J; junction bases unmatched: 10. The DNA of the CDR3 is TGCGCCAGCACACCGGGACAGGGATTCGCTGAGCAGTTCTTC. This translates into CASTPGQGFAEQFF.

This clonotype showed up just a few times. Germline and junction disagree at one end, which may indicate a read error. This chain connects TRBV29-1 to TRBJ2-3, with 9 bases matching TRBD2. The CDR3 spans 14 residues. Germline V gene sequence: CDR1 SQVTM, CDR2 ANQGSEA. The CDR3, as DNA: TGCAGCGTTGATCCAGCGGGGGGCACAGATACGCAGAATTTT. It codes for CSVDPAGGTDTQNF.

The genes are TRBV20-1 and TRBJ1-4; 10 bases agree with TRBD1. V was clipped by 7 bases and J by 8 bases; unmatched bases: 7. The CDR3 sequence is 13 residues long. CDR1 is DFQATT, CDR2 SNEGSKA, per germline (reference sequence). The CDR3 DNA follows: TGCAGTGGAGCGGACAGGGGGGGAGAAAAACTGTTTTTT. Amino acid sequence: CSGADRGGEKLFF.

This clonotype was recorded a few times. V and J are TRBV10-1 and TRBJ2-2; D might be TRBD1 (6 bases). The CDR3 loop spans 14 amino acids. Germline V gene data show CDR1 as WNHNN and CDR2 as SYGVQD (reference sequence). V lost 6 bases, J lost 4 bases, and 12 bases lay in between. In nucleotides, the CDR3 is TGCGCCAGCAGCCAGGACAGTCTCACCGGGGAGCTGTTTTTT. Its translation: CASSQDSLTGELFF.

This clonotype turned up a few times. The J gene is TRBJ1-2, the V gene TRBV7-2, with D unresolved. The length of the CDR3 is 13 residues. The V gene lost 5 bases and the J gene lost 0 bases, with 7 bases spanning the gap. Germline loops: CDR1 SGHTA, CDR2 FQGNSA. The CDR3 loop reads CASSRTSNYGYTF. CDR3 DNA: TGTGCCAGCAGCCGAACTTCTAACTATGGCTACACCTTC.

This clonotype was counted only a few times. V and J are TRBV29-1 and TRBJ2-7; 7 bases line up with TRBD1. The ends lost 6 bases at V and 7 bases at J; junction bases unmatched: 9. This CDR3 is 12 amino acids long. Germline CDR1 reads SQVTM; CDR2 reads ANQGSEA. CDR3 sequence: CSVRQGPREQYF. DNA for the CDR3: TGCAGCGTCCGACAGGGACCAAGAGAGCAGTACTTC.

This clonotype has a handful of counts. V is TRBV7-9 and J is TRBJ2-6; 8 nucleotides line up with TRBD1. V shed 5 bases and J 4 bases; nucleotides not matched to a gene: 7. CDR1 is SEHNR and CDR2 is FQNEAQ in the germline V gene (reference sequence). This CDR3 has 16 residues. CDR3 coding DNA: TGTGCCAGCAGCGCGACAGGGGCAACCGGGGCCAACGTCCTGACTTTC. Protein: CASSATGATGANVLTF.

The V call is TRBV12-3 or TRBV12-4, the J call TRBJ1-1, with no clear D. The CDR3 covers 13 residues. V dropped 5 bases and J dropped 1 base, with 8 bases sitting between them. CDR3: CASSTRQNTEAFF. The DNA of the CDR3 is TGTGCCAGCAGTACCCGACAGAACACTGAAGCTTTCTTT.

This clonotype was picked up many times. The rearrangement uses TRBV6-5 and TRBJ1-2; maybe TRBD1 (5 bases). The CDR3 loop spans 12 amino acids. Per germline, CDR1 MNHEY and CDR2 SVGAGI. V lost 7 bases and J lost 8, with 14 bases in between. The CDR3 spells CASTDRAGGYTF. The DNA of the CDR3 is TGTGCCAGCACCGACCGAGCAGGGGGCTACACCTTC.

This rearrangement joins TRBV12-3 or TRBV12-4 to TRBJ2-6, with TRBD1 as a possible D gene (6 bases). The germline V and J ends were trimmed by 6 bases and 1 base, with 13 bases remaining between them. The CDR3 has 16 residues. CDR3 bases: TGTGCCAGCAGCCTTCTACAGGGATCTGGGGCCAACGTCCTGACTTTC. Encoded protein: CASSLLQGSGANVLTF.

The genes are TRBV5-1 and TRBJ2-5; TRBD2 aligns across 7 bases. This CDR3 has 16 residues. CDR1 and CDR2 from the germline V gene are SGHRS and YFSETQ. The ends lost 4 bases at V and 2 bases at J; junction bases unmatched: 11. CDR3 region: CASSHTRLAVQETQYF. The DNA of the CDR3 is TGCGCCAGCAGCCATACTCGTCTAGCGGTACAAGAGACCCAGTACTTC.